One sample yielded the 18 T cell receptor beta chains listed below, sequenced in a study of control samples from healthy donors and cancer patients. Sequencing was performed with immunoSEQ multiplex PCR; in TCRdb, only in-frame clones are kept and a portion is missing. The sample records roughly 400,000 clones, 90% being singletons. Input material: PBMCs. The receptor set was obtained from a man in his forties with head and neck cancer.

The chain is built from TRBV11-2 and TRBJ1-4, with D possibly being TRBD1 (6 bases). The CDR3 consists of 16 residues. V lost 1 base, J lost 7 bases, and 16 bases lay in between. Germline-derived CDR1 and CDR2 are SGHAT and FQNNGV. For the CDR3, the DNA is TGTGCCAGCAGCTTAGTTTTACAACAGGGCGTTGAAAAACTGTTTTTT. This translates into CASSLVLQQGVEKLFF.

This rearrangement joins TRBV19 to TRBJ1-2; unclear D gene. The CDR3 consists of 13 residues. Looked up from germline, CDR1 is LNHDA and CDR2 is SQIVND (reference sequence). V was cut by 9 bases and J by 4 bases, with 15 bases left in between. CDR3 loop: CASSARDVYGYTF. The CDR3 DNA sequence: TGTGCCAGCTCAGCCCGGGATGTCTATGGCTACACCTTC.

This chain's CDR3 is CASSKYSGRDPLYEQYF. The CDR3 DNA sequence: TGTGCCAGCAGCAAATACTCCGGCAGGGATCCCCTCTACGAGCAGTACTTC. The chain combines TRBV21-1 with TRBJ2-7; whether TRBD1, the table's D call, matches the DNA was not checked. TRBV21-1 is given as a pseudogene. The CDR3 sequence is 17 residues long.

The V call is TRBV19, the J call TRBJ1-6, with 9 bases that match TRBD1. V lost 11 bases to trimming and J lost 10 bases; unmatched junction nucleotides: 6. Looked up from germline, CDR1 is LNHDA and CDR2 is SQIVND (reference sequence). CDR3 length: 12 amino acids. The CDR3 region has the DNA TGTGCCTCCCGGACAGGGGAATCACCCCTCCACTTT. Translating gives CASRTGESPLHF.

V and J are TRBV6-5 and TRBJ1-1, with D uncertain. Germline-derived CDR1 and CDR2 are MNHEY and SVGAGI. The germline V and J ends were trimmed by 9 bases and 1 base, with 9 bases remaining between them. This CDR3 has 12 amino acids. The DNA of the CDR3 is TGTGCCAGTGGAACGGGGAACACTGAAGCTTTCTTT. Translation: CASGTGNTEAFF.

This chain connects TRBV7-9 to TRBJ1-6, with a possible D match to TRBD1 (6 bases). V was cut by 5 bases and J by 7 bases, with 15 bases left in between. Per germline, CDR1 SEHNR and CDR2 FQNEAQ (reference sequence). This CDR3 is built from 15 residues. CDR3 sequence (DNA): TGTGCCAGCAGCCCGGGGGCTTCCCCCAATTCACCCCTCCACTTT. This gives the protein CASSPGASPNSPLHF.

The V call is TRBV7-3, the J call TRBJ2-1, with 8 positions matching TRBD1. The length of the CDR3 is 15 residues. Germline V gene data show CDR1 as SGHTA and CDR2 as FQGTGA. Trimming cost V 5 bases and J 3 bases; bases outside gene matches: 6. CDR3 nucleotide sequence: TGTGCCAGCAGCACTGATGGGACAGGCTACAATGAGCAGTTCTTC. Protein: CASSTDGTGYNEQFF.

The chain joins TRBV9 to TRBJ1-4, with D maybe TRBD1 (6 bases). Trimming shortened V by 0 bases and J by 5 bases, and 14 bases separated the two germline ends. Germline loops: CDR1 SGDLS, CDR2 YYNGEE. The CDR3 runs 16 residues. CDR3 sequence: CASSVESRGGNEKLFF. The CDR3 bases are TGTGCCAGCAGCGTAGAAAGCAGGGGAGGGAATGAAAAACTGTTTTTT.

This sequence joins TRBV9 and TRBJ1-3, with D possibly matching TRBD1 (5 bases). Per the germline V gene, CDR1 is SGDLS and CDR2 is YYNGEE. Between the trimmed V and J ends, which lost 0 bases and 5 bases, there was a span of 12 bases. This CDR3 is built from 15 residues. Here the CDR3 DNA reads TGTGCCAGCAGCGTAGCCAGGGAAGGTCGAAACACCATATATTTT. Amino acid sequence: CASSVAREGRNTIYF.

This sequence joins TRBV9 and TRBJ1-2; 12 nucleotides agree with TRBD1. This CDR3 has 15 amino acids. Looked up from germline, CDR1 is SGDLS and CDR2 is YYNGEE. Germline trimming cut 3 bases from V and 7 bases from J; bases unmatched to any gene: 7. The CDR3 protein is CASSDGTGGSGGYTF. DNA for the CDR3: TGTGCCAGCAGCGACGGGACAGGGGGCTCGGGTGGCTACACCTTC.

The chain recombines TRBV12-3 or TRBV12-4 with TRBJ1-1, with D possibly matching TRBD1 (5 bases). Trimming removed 3 bases from V and 6 bases from J, with 8 bases in between. CDR3 size: 12 residues. The CDR3: CASSLWGSEAFF. For the CDR3, the DNA is TGTGCCAGCAGTTTGTGGGGGTCTGAAGCTTTCTTT.

This clone came up once. The chain links TRBV27 to TRBJ2-7; the D gene is possibly TRBD1 (5 bases). CDR1 MNHEY and CDR2 SMNVEV come from the germline V gene (reference sequence). CDR3 length: 16 amino acids. V lost 4 bases and J lost 0, with 16 bases in between. The DNA for the CDR3 is TGTGCCAGCAGTTCTGGACACGAATCGCCCTCCTACGAGCAGTACTTC. It translates to CASSSGHESPSYEQYF.

This clone was seen only a few times. The gene calls are TRBV27 and TRBJ1-5; D remains unclear. Germline CDR1 MNHEY, CDR2 SMNVEV (reference sequence). The CDR3 has 13 residues. The V and J ends lost 3 bases and 5 bases respectively, with 8 bases between them. In DNA, the CDR3 is TGTGCCAGCAGTTTGGCCAGACATCAGCCCCAGCATTTT. Residues: CASSLARHQPQHF.

V gene TRBV20-1 combines with J gene TRBJ2-3; TRBD2 might be the D (7 bases). CDR1 is DFQATT and CDR2 is SNEGSKA in the germline V gene (reference sequence). This CDR3 comprises 11 residues. V lost 6 bases and J 11 bases, leaving 15 bases between the germline ends. The CDR3 DNA reads as TGCAGTGCGAGGACGGGGGGCTTGCAGTATTTT. Its protein is CSARTGGLQYF.

This sequence joins TRBV9 and TRBJ1-2, with TRBD1 matching over 9 bases. Per the germline V gene, CDR1 is SGDLS and CDR2 is YYNGEE. J was trimmed by 8 bases and V by 0 bases; bases with no gene match: 8. CDR3 size: 15 residues. The chain's CDR3 is CASSVDRGRGEGYTF. As DNA, the CDR3 is TGTGCCAGCAGCGTAGACAGGGGGCGCGGGGAAGGCTACACCTTC.

This sequence joins TRBV4-1 and TRBJ2-2; a possible D gene is TRBD2 (7 bases). Germline V gives CDR1 MGHRA, CDR2 YSYEKL. This CDR3 is 13 amino acids long. With 1 base removed from V and 9 bases from J, the gap between germline ends came to 9 bases. The DNA for the CDR3 is TGCGCCAGCAGCCAAGCGGGGGGCAGGGAGCTGTTTTTT. Translated: CASSQAGGRELFF.

V usage is TRBV28 and J usage is TRBJ2-7; 7 bases line up with TRBD2. V shed 5 bases and J 0 bases; nucleotides not matched to a gene: 7. This CDR3 is built from 15 residues. Germline V lookup: CDR1 MDHEN, CDR2 SYDVKM. The CDR3 region is CASSRTWDYSYEQYF. The CDR3 coding sequence is TGTGCCAGCAGTCGAACCTGGGACTACTCCTACGAGCAGTACTTC. The variable domain in full, completed from reference TRBV28 and TRBJ2-7, reads DVKVTQSSRYLVKRTGEKVFLECVQDMDHENMFWYRQDPGLGLRLIYFSYDVKMKEKGDIPEGYSVSREKKERFSLILESASTNQTSMYLCASSRTWDYSYEQYFGPGTRLTVT.

J is TRBJ2-3 and V is TRBV12-5, with a weak D call TRBD2 (5 bases). The CDR3 totals 14 residues. From germline, CDR1 is LGHNT and CDR2 FRNRAP. V was trimmed by 7 bases and J by 1 base, leaving 12 bases between them. The CDR3 nucleotides read TGTGCTAGTGTTGAGGGTATAGGCACAGATACGCAGTATTTT. Translated: CASVEGIGTDTQYF.